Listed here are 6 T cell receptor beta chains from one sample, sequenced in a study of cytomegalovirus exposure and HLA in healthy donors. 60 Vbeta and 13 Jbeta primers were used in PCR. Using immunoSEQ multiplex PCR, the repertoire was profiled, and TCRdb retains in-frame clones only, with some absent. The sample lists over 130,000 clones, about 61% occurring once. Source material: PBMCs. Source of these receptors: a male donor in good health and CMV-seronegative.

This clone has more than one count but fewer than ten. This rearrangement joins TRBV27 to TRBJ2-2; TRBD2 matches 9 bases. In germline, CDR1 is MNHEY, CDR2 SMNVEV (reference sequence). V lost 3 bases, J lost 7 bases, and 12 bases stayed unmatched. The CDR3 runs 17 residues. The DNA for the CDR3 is TGTGCCAGCAGTTTCCGGTGGCTAGCGGGGACAGACGGGGAGCTGTTTTTT. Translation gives CASSFRWLAGTDGELFF.

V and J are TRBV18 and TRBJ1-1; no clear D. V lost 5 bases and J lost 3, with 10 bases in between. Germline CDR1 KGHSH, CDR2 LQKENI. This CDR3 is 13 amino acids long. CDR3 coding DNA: TGTGCCAGCTCAACCCGGGTTGACACTGAAGCTTTCTTT. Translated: CASSTRVDTEAFF.

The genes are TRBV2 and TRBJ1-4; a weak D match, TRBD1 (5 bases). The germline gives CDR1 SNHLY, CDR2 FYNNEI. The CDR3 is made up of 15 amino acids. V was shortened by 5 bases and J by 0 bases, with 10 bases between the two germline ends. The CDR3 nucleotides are TGTGCCAGCAGTAAACGGGGGGCAACTAATGAAAAACTGTTTTTT. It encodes CASSKRGATNEKLFF.

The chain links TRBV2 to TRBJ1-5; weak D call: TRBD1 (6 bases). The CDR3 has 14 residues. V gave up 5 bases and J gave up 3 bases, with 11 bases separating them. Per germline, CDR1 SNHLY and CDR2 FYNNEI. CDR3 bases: TGTGCCAGCAGTTTAGACAGGTTCAATCAGCCCCAGCATTTT. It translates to CASSLDRFNQPQHF. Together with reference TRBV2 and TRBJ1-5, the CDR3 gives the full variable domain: EPEVTQTPSHQVTQMGQEVILRCVPISNHLYFYWYRQILGQKVEFLVSFYNNEISEKSEIFDDQFSVERPDGSNFTLKIRSTKLEDSAMYFCASSLDRFNQPQHFGDGTRLSIL.

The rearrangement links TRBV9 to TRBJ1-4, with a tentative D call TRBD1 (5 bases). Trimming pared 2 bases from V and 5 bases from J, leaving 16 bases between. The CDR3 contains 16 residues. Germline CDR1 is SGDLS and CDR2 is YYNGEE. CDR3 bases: TGTGCCAGCAGCGTTGGGGCGAGGAGCATGAATGAAAAACTGTTTTTT. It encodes CASSVGARSMNEKLFF.

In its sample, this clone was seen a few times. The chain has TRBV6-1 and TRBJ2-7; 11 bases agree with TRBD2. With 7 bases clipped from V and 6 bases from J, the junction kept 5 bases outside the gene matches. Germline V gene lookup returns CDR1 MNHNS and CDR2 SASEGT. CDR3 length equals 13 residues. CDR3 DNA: TGTGCCAGCAACTTAGCGGGGGGGCTCGAGCAGTACTTC. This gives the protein CASNLAGGLEQYF.